This paragraph reports one TCR beta chain. Its antigen is unidentified. The CDR3 spans 12 residues. The germline V gene has CDR1 DFQATT and CDR2 SNEGSKA (reference sequence). Deletions cut 6 bases from V and 8 bases from J, with 11 bases between. This entry is derived from a study of response to subunit inactivated influenza vaccine. Study-wide findings and caveats: Each seasonal influenza vaccination, the authors suggested, recruits few new T cells.

MiXCR was run by TCRdb on the RT-PCR reads, yielding one entry per CDR3 protein. Of around 750,000 distinct CDR3 sequences listed, around 20% are singletons. The material was PBMCs from blood, obtained about 5 days after vaccination. V usage is TRBV20-1 and J usage is TRBJ1-6; D is possibly TRBD1 (5 bases). The clonotype was recovered from a man aged 50-59 years who received an inactivated influenza vaccine. The CDR3 protein is CSATTGDSPLHF. The DNA of the CDR3 is TGCAGTGCCACCACGGGGGATTCACCCCTCCACTTT.